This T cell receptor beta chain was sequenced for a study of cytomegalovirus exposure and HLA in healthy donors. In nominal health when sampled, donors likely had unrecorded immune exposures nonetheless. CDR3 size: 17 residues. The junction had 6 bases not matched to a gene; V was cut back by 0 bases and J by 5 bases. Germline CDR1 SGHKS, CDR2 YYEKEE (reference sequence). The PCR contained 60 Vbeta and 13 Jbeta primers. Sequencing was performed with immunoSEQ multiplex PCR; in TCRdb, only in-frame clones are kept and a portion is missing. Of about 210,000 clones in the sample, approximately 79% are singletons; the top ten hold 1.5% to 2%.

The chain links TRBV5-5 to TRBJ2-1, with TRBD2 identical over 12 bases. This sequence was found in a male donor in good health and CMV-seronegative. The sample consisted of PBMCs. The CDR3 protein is CASSLEGLAGPNNEQFF. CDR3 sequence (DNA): TGTGCCAGCAGCTTGGAAGGACTAGCGGGGCCAAACAATGAGCAGTTCTTC. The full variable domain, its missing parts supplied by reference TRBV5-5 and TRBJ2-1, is DAGVTQSPTHLIKTRGQQVTLRCSPISGHKSVSWYQQVLGQGPQFIFQYYEKEERGRGNFPDRFSARQFPNYSSELNVNALLLGDSALYLCASSLEGLAGPNNEQFFGPGTRLTVL.